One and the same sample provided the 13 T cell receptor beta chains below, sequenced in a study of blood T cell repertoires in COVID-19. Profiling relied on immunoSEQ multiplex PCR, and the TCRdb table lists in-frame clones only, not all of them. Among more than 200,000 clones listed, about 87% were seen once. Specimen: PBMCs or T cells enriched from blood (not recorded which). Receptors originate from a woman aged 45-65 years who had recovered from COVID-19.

CDR3 amino acids: CASSPGTRYEQYF. The CDR3, as DNA: TGTGCCAGCTCACCCGGGACTCGCTACGAGCAGTACTTC. This sequence joins TRBV18 and TRBJ2-7; maybe TRBD2 (6 bases). The CDR3 covers 13 residues. V dropped 3 bases and J dropped 3 bases, with 9 bases sitting between them. Germline V gene sequence: CDR1 KGHSH, CDR2 LQKENI.

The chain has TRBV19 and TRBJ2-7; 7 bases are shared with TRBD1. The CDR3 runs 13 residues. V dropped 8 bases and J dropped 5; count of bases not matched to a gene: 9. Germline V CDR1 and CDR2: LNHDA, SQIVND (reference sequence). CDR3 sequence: CASSETGTHEQYF. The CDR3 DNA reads TGTGCCAGTTCTGAGACAGGGACCCACGAGCAGTACTTC.

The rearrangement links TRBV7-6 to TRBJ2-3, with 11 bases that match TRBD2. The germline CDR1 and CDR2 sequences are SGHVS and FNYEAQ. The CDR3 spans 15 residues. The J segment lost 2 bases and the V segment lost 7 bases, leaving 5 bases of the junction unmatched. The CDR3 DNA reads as TGTGCCAGCACCATAGCGGGAGGGTTCACAGATACGCAGTATTTT. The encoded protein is CASTIAGGFTDTQYF.

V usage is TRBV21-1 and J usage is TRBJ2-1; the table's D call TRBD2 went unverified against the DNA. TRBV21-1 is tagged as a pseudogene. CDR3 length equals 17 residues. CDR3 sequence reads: CASISPSSGKRYNEQFF. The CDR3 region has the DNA TGTGCCAGCATTTCACCATCTAGCGGGAAGAGATACAATGAGCAGTTCTTC.

CDR3 residues: CASGTGVKGGELFF. The CDR3 DNA reads as TGCGCCAGCGGAACAGGGGTCAAAGGCGGGGAGCTGTTTTTT. This sequence joins TRBV5-1 and TRBJ2-2, with TRBD1 identical over 7 bases. Germline values: CDR1 SGHRS, CDR2 YFSETQ. V lost 7 bases, J lost 7 bases, and 10 bases stayed unmatched. The CDR3 sequence is 14 residues long.

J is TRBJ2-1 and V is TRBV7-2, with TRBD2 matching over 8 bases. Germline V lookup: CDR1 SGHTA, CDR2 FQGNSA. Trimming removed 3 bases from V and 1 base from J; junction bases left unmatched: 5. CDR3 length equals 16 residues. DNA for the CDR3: TGTGCCAGCAGCTTTAGGAGCGGGAGATCCTACAATGAGCAGTTCTTC. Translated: CASSFRSGRSYNEQFF.

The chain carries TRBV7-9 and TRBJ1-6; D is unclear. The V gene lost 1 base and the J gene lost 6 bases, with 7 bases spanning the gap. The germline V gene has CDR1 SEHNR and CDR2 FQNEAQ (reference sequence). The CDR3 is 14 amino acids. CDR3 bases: TGTGCCAGCAGCTTAGGGCAGATTAATTCACCCCTCCACTTT. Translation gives CASSLGQINSPLHF.

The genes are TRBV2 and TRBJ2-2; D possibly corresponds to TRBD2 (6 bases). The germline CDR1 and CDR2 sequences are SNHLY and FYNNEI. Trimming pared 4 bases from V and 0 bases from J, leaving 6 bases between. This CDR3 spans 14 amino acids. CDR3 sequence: CASSGLANTGELFF. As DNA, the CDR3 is TGTGCCAGCAGTGGACTAGCGAACACCGGGGAGCTGTTTTTT.

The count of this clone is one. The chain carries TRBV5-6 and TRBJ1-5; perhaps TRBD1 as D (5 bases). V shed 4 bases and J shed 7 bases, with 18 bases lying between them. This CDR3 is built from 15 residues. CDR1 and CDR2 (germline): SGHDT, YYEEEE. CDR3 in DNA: TGTGCCAGCAGCCAGGGTCCGGAAGGACGCCAGCCCCAGCATTTT. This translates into CASSQGPEGRQPQHF.

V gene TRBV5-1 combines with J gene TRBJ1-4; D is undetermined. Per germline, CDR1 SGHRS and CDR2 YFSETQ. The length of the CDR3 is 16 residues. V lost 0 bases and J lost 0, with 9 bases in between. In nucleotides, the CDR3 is TGCGCCAGCAGCTTGGCTGGGCGAACAACTAATGAAAAACTGTTTTTT. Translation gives CASSLAGRTTNEKLFF. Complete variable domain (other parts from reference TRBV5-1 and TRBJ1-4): KAGVTQTPRYLIKTRGQQVTLSCSPISGHRSVSWYQQTPGQGLQFLFEYFSETQRNKGNFPGRFSGRQFSNSRSEMNVSTLELGDSALYLCASSLAGRTTNEKLFFGSGTQLSVL.

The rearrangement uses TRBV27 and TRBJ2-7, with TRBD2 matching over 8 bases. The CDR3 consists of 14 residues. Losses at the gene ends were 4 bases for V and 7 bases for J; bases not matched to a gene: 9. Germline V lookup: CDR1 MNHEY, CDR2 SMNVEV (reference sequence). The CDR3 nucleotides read TGTGCCAGCAGTTCCAGCGGGAGAGGCTGGGAGCAGTACTTC. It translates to CASSSSGRGWEQYF.

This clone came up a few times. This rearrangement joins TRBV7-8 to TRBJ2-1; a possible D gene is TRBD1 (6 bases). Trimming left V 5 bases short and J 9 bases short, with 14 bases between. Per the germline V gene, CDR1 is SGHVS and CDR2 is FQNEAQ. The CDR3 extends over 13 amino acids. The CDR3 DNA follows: TGTGCCAGCAGCACCTGGGGGCGAGTTGAGCAGTTCTTC. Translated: CASSTWGRVEQFF.

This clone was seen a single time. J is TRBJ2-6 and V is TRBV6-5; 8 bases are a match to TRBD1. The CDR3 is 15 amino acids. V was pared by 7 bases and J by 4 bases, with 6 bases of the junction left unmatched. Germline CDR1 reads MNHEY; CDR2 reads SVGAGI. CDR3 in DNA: TGTGCCAGCACCTCAGGGGGCTCCGGGGCCAACGTCCTGACTTTC. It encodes CASTSGGSGANVLTF.